This T cell receptor beta chain was sequenced during a study of T cells in women clearing cervical HPV infection. Study details: Controls gave blood once infection was undetectable; cases at lesion identification.

Study results and caveats: Unknown T-cell numbers per sample may underlie the richness differences. CIN3+ cases had significantly higher TCR richness than controls; evenness did not differ.

With regard to this clone: What it recognizes is unknown. The observed sequence ends 3 residues before the CDR3 terminus, with the missing tail filled in from the germline J gene.

Profiled with immunoSEQ multiplex PCR; TCRdb holds only in-frame clones, not every one. Recorded for this sample: some 25,000 clones. Germline CDR1 reads GTSNPN; CDR2 reads SVGIG (reference sequence). Trimming took off 1 base at V and 4 bases at J, with 10 bases between the two ends. The CDR3 sequence is 13 residues long. Source material: blood buffy coat. The V gene is TRBV30, the J gene TRBJ1-2, with D possibly matching TRBD1 (5 bases). This sequence originates from a woman between 18 and 70 years old with a cervical HPV16 infection that either progressed to CIN3+ or cleared (not recorded which). The covered CDR3 bases are TGTGCCTGGAGTGGGCAGGGCGGCTATGGC. Residues: CAWSGQGGYG. The full CDR3 protein reads CAWSGQGGYGYTF.